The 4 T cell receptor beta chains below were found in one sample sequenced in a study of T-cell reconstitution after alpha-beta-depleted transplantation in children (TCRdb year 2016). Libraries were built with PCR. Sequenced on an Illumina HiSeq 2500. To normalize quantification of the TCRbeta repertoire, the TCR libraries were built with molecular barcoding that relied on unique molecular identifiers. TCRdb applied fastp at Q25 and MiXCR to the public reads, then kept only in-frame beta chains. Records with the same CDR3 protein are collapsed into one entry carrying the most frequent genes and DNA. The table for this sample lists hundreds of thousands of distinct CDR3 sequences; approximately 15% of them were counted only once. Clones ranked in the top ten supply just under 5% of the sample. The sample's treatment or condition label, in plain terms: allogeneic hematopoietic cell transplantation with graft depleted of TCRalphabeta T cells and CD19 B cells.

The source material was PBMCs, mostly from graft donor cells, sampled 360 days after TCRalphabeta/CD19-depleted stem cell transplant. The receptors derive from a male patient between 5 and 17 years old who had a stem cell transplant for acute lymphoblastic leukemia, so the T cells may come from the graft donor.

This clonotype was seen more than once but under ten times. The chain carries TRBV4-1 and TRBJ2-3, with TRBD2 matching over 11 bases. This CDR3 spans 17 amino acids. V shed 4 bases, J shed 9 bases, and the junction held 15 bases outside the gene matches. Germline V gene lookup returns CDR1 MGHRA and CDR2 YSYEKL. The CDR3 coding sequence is TGCGCCAGCAGCCGCCTACTAGCGGGAGTTAGAAAAGACACGCAGTATTTT. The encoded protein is CASSRLLAGVRKDTQYF.

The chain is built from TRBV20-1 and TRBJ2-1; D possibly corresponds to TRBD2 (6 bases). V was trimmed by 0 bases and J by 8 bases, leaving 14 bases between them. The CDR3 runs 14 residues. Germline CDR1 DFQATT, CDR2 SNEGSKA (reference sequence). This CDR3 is CSARDWRDNHEQFF. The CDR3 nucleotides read TGCAGTGCTAGAGACTGGCGGGATAATCATGAGCAGTTCTTC.

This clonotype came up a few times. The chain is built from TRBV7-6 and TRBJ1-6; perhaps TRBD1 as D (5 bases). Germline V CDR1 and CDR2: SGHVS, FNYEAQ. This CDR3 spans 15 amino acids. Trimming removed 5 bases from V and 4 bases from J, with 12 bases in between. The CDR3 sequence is CASSRDGAYNSPLHF. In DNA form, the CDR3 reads TGTGCCAGCAGCCGAGATGGGGCATATAATTCACCCCTCCACTTT.

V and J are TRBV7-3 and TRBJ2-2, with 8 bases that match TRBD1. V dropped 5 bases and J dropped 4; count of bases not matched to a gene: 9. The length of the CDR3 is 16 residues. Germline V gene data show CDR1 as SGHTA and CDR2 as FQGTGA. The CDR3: CASSLGTGAFTGELFF. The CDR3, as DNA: TGTGCCAGCAGCCTAGGGACAGGAGCCTTCACCGGGGAGCTGTTTTTT.